This is a list of T cell receptor beta chains from one sample in a study of T-cell memory formation after mild COVID-19. Via MiXCR, TCRdb re-called the 5' RACE reads, giving one row per CDR3 protein. Among around 340,000 distinct CDR3 sequences, 21% were seen once, and the ten largest hold around 13%. Material for sequencing was PBMCs or a T cell subset sorted from them (not recorded which). These receptors were taken from an adult woman who had mild COVID-19 (a few samples of this study predate the infection). Cell type and time point are not known. Each CDR3 is given with its conserved first and last residue. Each record gives: J gene, V gene, D gene, clone size, CDR3 DNA, CDR3 protein. A D gene is named only where the DNA matches it firmly. Some rows mark clone size as missing; the rest say once, few, many or name a class of expanded clone.

J: TRBJ1-4
V: TRBV4-2
D: NA
size: few
DNA: TGTGCCAGCAGCCAAGTGTTTTCGGGTGAAAAACTGTTTTTT
CDR3: CASSQVFSGEKLFF

J: TRBJ2-7
V: TRBV4-1
D: NA
size: NA
DNA: TGCGCCAGCAGCCAAGATCAGGGCAGGGGTGGGTACGAGCAGTACTTC
CDR3: CASSQDQGRGGYEQYF

J: TRBJ1-6
V: TRBV6-5
D: NA
size: NA
DNA: TGTGCCAGCAGAACGACAGAATATAATTCACCCCTCCACTTT
CDR3: CASRTTEYNSPLHF

J: TRBJ2-1
V: TRBV6-5
D: NA
size: few
DNA: TGTGCCAGCAGGCCGGACAGAGGATGGAGCAATGAGCAGTTCTTC
CDR3: CASRPDRGWSNEQFF

J: TRBJ2-7
V: TRBV7-9
D: NA
size: NA
DNA: TGTGCCAGCAGCTCCCCGGGACACCCTTACGAGCAGTACTTC
CDR3: CASSSPGHPYEQYF

J: TRBJ2-5
V: TRBV7-9
D: NA
size: NA
DNA: TGTGCCAGCACCCCATTAGGTTCCGGGACCCAGTACTTC
CDR3: CASTPLGSGTQYF

J: TRBJ1-2
V: TRBV6-5
D: NA
size: NA
DNA: TGTGCCAGCGGGGGCTCCGGGGTGACCTATGGCTACACCTTC
CDR3: CASGGSGVTYGYTF

J: TRBJ1-1
V: TRBV10-3
D: NA
size: NA
DNA: TGTGCCATCAAGGGTGGCACTGAAGCTTTCTTT
CDR3: CAIKGGTEAFF

J: TRBJ2-1
V: TRBV18
D: NA
size: few
DNA: TGTGCCAGCTCGCAAGGTCCCTCTTACAATGAGCAGTTCTTC
CDR3: CASSQGPSYNEQFF

J: TRBJ2-1
V: TRBV5-1
D: NA
size: many
DNA: TGCGCCAGCAGCTTGACCCCAGGGGTCTACAATGAGCAGTTCTTC
CDR3: CASSLTPGVYNEQFF

J: TRBJ1-5
V: TRBV7-2
D: TRBD1
size: few
DNA: TGTGCCAGCAGCGATGGGACAGGAATGATCAATCAGCCCCAGCATTTT
CDR3: CASSDGTGMINQPQHF

J: TRBJ2-1
V: TRBV6-5
D: TRBD2
size: NA
DNA: TGTGCCAGCAGAGTACTAGCGGGCAGCTCCTACAATGAGCAGTTCTTC
CDR3: CASRVLAGSSYNEQFF

J: TRBJ2-1
V: TRBV7-3
D: NA
size: NA
DNA: TGTGCCAGCAGCGTCTCGGGAGTCTCTAATGAGCAGTTCTTC
CDR3: CASSVSGVSNEQFF

J: TRBJ2-3
V: TRBV6-2/TRBV6-3
D: NA
size: few
DNA: TGTGCCAGCAGTTACGCGGCCCCCGCCGGGGCAGATACGCAGTATTTT
CDR3: CASSYAAPAGADTQYF

J: TRBJ2-7
V: TRBV7-9
D: NA
size: few
DNA: TGTGCCAGCAGCCAGGACAGTTCACGCGAGCAGTACTTC
CDR3: CASSQDSSREQYF

J: TRBJ1-2
V: TRBV7-9
D: NA
size: NA
DNA: TGTGCCAGCAGCTTTGTGGAGTTGGGCTATGGCTACACCTTC
CDR3: CASSFVELGYGYTF

J: TRBJ2-5
V: TRBV20-1
D: TRBD1
size: NA
DNA: TGCAGTGCTAGAGAATGGACAGGGACAGAGACCCAGTACTTC
CDR3: CSAREWTGTETQYF

J: TRBJ2-3
V: TRBV6-6
D: TRBD1
size: NA
DNA: TGTGCCAGCAGGCGATTTATAGACAGGGGGCAAGGAGATACGCAGTATTTT
CDR3: CASRRFIDRGQGDTQYF

J: TRBJ1-1
V: TRBV29-1
D: TRBD1
size: few
DNA: TGCAGCGCAACCCTACAGGGGATGAACACTGAAGCTTTCTTT
CDR3: CSATLQGMNTEAFF

J: TRBJ1-6
V: TRBV4-1
D: NA
size: NA
DNA: TGCGCCAGCAGCCAAGATAACTCACCCCTCCACTTT
CDR3: CASSQDNSPLHF

J: TRBJ1-1
V: TRBV3-1
D: NA
size: few
DNA: TGTGCCAGCAGCCAACTTACACAGGGTGAAGCTTTCTTT
CDR3: CASSQLTQGEAFF

J: TRBJ2-3
V: TRBV7-8
D: TRBD1
size: medium-sized
DNA: TGTGCCAGCAGACAAACGGGACAGAGCACAGATACGCAGTATTTT
CDR3: CASRQTGQSTDTQYF

J: TRBJ2-3
V: TRBV24-1
D: TRBD2
size: few
DNA: TGTGCCACCAGTGACCCCACTAGCGGGAGGATGACAGATACGCAGTATTTT
CDR3: CATSDPTSGRMTDTQYF

J: TRBJ1-1
V: TRBV11-1
D: TRBD1
size: NA
DNA: TGTGCCAGCAGCTTAGGGGGACAGCTCATGAACACTGAAGCTTTCTTT
CDR3: CASSLGGQLMNTEAFF

J: TRBJ1-1
V: TRBV20-1
D: NA
size: few
DNA: TGCAGTGCTAGAGCAGGCCCGGCGGGGACTGAAGCTTTCTTT
CDR3: CSARAGPAGTEAFF

J: TRBJ2-1
V: TRBV6-6
D: NA
size: few
DNA: TGTGCCAGCAGTTGGGGCGGGATTGATGTGTCTGGTGAGCAGTTCTTC
CDR3: CASSWGGIDVSGEQFF

J: TRBJ1-2
V: TRBV29-1
D: TRBD1
size: NA
DNA: TGCACCACCAACGTCAACAGGGGGGCAAATGGCTACACCTTC
CDR3: CTTNVNRGANGYTF

J: TRBJ2-5
V: TRBV7-8
D: NA
size: few
DNA: TGTGCCAGCAGCTTAGCGGGAGAGGGCAAGACCCAGTACTTC
CDR3: CASSLAGEGKTQYF

J: TRBJ1-1
V: TRBV12-3/TRBV12-4
D: TRBD1
size: few
DNA: TGTGCCAGCAGCCCCCCGGGGGGACAGGGCGCTGAAGCTTTCTTT
CDR3: CASSPPGGQGAEAFF

J: TRBJ2-3
V: TRBV7-9
D: NA
size: few
DNA: TGTGCCAGCAGCTTAGGACTTGTCGGTAACACAGGCACAGATACGCAGTATTTT
CDR3: CASSLGLVGNTGTDTQYF